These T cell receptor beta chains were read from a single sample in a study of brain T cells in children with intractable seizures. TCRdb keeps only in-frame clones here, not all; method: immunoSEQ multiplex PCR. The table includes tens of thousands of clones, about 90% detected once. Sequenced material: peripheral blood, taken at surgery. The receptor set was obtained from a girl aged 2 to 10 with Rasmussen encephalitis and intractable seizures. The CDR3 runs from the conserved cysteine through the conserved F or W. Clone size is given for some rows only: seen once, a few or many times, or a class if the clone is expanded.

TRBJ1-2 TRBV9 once CASSVGGTNYGYTF
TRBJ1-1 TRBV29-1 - CSVEGRQGNTEAFF
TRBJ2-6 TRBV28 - CASAIRGQASSGANVLTF
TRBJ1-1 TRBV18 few CASSPPQDSEAFF
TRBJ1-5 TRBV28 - CASSYGGPGQPQHF
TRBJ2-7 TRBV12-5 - CASGLVMGALSYEQYF
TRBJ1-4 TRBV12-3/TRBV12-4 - CASKDSAHEKLFF
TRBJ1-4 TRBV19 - CASSNQPTNEKLFF
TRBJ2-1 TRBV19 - CASSIVEVSHEQFF
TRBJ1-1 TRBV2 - CASSERPYAEAFF
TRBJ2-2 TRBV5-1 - CASSLAITGELFF
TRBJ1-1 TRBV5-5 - CASSSRNTGSYTEAFF
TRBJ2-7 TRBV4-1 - CASSQERARGPSYEQYF
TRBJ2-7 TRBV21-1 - CASSNQGMREQYF
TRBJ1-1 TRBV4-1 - CASSKSVNTEAFF
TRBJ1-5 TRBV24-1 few CATSGQNNQPQHF
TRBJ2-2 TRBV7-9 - CASSSDREAGELFF
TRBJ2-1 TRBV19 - CASSTGVWDEQFF
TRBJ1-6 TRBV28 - CASSRVTGNNSPLHF
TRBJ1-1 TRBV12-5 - CASGLVFQVNTEAFF
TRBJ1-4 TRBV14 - CASSQDRGINEKLFF
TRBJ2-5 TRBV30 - CAWSRRGETQYF
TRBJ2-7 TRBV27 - CASSGSGRGYEQYF
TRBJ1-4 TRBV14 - CASSPTPRGAAQTNEKLFF
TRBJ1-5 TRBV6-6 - CASTWDSSNQPQHF
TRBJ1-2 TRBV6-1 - CASSEAENRRNGYTF
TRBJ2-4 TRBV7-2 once CASSLTGQGLAKNIQYF
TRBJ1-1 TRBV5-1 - CASSLGQGQGTEAFF
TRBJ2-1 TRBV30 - CAWSVGPLAGDSMVFNEQFF
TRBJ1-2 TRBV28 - CASSSRTSPVNYGYTF
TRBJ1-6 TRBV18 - CASSSSSYNSPLHF